A single sample gave rise to the 3 T cell receptor beta chains below, sequenced in a study of T cells in Graves' hyperthyroidism and ophthalmopathy. Researchers took RNA transcripts and amplified the TCR beta CDR3 regions from them. HTBI primers drove first-round RT-PCR of the TCR CDR3. TCRdb redid the calling of the multiplex PCR reads with MiXCR, one entry per CDR3 protein. Of approximately 620,000 distinct CDR3 sequences listed, about 14% are singletons. What was sequenced was blood. These receptors all stem from a woman aged 25 to 39 with Graves' hyperthyroidism that later progressed to Graves' ophthalmopathy.

This clonotype was seen ten or more times. The chain recombines TRBV6-1 with TRBJ1-2; D is perhaps TRBD1 (6 bases). V was trimmed by 3 bases and J by 6 bases, leaving 11 bases between them. This CDR3 comprises 13 residues. The V gene's germline CDR1 is MNHNS and CDR2 SASEGT. This chain's CDR3 is CASSESRGHGYTF. CDR3 in DNA: TGTGCCAGCAGTGAGTCCAGGGGCCATGGCTACACCTTC.

Only a few counts were recorded for this clonotype. V and J are TRBV7-9 and TRBJ2-7, with D unclear. The germline V and J ends were trimmed by 5 bases and 4 bases, with 12 bases remaining between them. This CDR3 is built from 13 residues. Germline CDR1 and CDR2: SEHNR and FQNEAQ (reference sequence). The DNA for the CDR3 is TGTGCCAGCAGCAAGAGACAATGGTACGAGCAGTACTTC. Residues: CASSKRQWYEQYF.

The CDR3: CSARIREGLGDTQYF. For the CDR3, the DNA is TGCAGTGCTAGAATCCGGGAGGGCCTGGGAGATACGCAGTATTTT. The gene calls are TRBV20-1 and TRBJ2-3, with TRBD2 matching over 8 bases. The CDR3 contains 15 residues. The germline gives CDR1 DFQATT, CDR2 SNEGSKA (reference sequence). The J segment lost 5 bases and the V segment lost 2 bases, leaving 9 bases of the junction unmatched.